Listed below are T cell receptor beta chains from one sample, sequenced in a study of STAT5B mutations in CD4+ large granular lymphocyte leukemia. TCRdb's copy holds only in-frame clones and misses some; the assay was immunoSEQ multiplex PCR. Here the sample spans around 20,000 clones, 75% being singletons. Sequences were obtained from CD4+ T cells from blood buffy coats. The source of these receptors is a human donor in good health. Both conserved end residues are trimmed from each CDR3. Each record gives: CDR3 protein, J gene, V gene.

CDR3: ASSEEGGGSYGYT; J: TRBJ1-2; V: TRBV6-1
CDR3: ASSLLRGAGPQH; J: TRBJ1-5; V: TRBV28
CDR3: ASSIGGRAGNEQF; J: TRBJ2-1; V: TRBV19
CDR3: ASSVGTGRGGYT; J: TRBJ1-2; V: TRBV9
CDR3: ASSLDEAGTNQAYEQY; J: TRBJ2-7; V: TRBV11-2
CDR3: ASSLDLYSEAF; J: TRBJ1-1; V: TRBV5-4
CDR3: ASSFSAQGYEQY; J: TRBJ2-7; V: TRBV5-1
CDR3: ASSSTGLVNTEAF; J: TRBJ1-1; V: TRBV5-1
CDR3: AISPDRDNQPQH; J: TRBJ1-5; V: TRBV6-1
CDR3: ASSPGRGTNTGELF; J: TRBJ2-2; V: TRBV5-5
CDR3: SVEEGRSEQY; J: TRBJ2-7; V: TRBV29-1
CDR3: ASSRTGNTEAF; J: TRBJ1-1; V: TRBV6-1
CDR3: ASSFPTDNQPQH; J: TRBJ1-5; V: TRBV7-9
CDR3: ASSLRPSEQY; J: TRBJ2-7; V: TRBV5-8
CDR3: ASSLSPGTYEQY; J: .; V: TRBV27